Each of the 5 T cell receptor beta chains below was sequenced from the same sample in a study of tumor and adjacent non-tumor tissue in lung cancer. The library came from three nested PCR rounds adapted from ARM-PCR protocols. TCRdb redid the calling of the multiplex PCR reads with MiXCR, one entry per CDR3 protein. Seen here are 200,000 to 250,000 distinct CDR3 sequences, 71% observed once, and the top ten hold under 30%. No cell sorting was done before RNA was extracted from the tissue. Material: lung tumor tissue. Receptors were obtained from a man in his fifties or sixties with non-small cell lung cancer.

The chain has TRBV20-1 and TRBJ2-3; D remains unclear. From germline, CDR1 is DFQATT and CDR2 SNEGSKA (reference sequence). The CDR3 is made up of 14 amino acids. V was clipped by 6 bases and J by 2 bases, with 15 bases between them. CDR3 DNA: TGCAGTGCAGTGGCTCTCATAATCACAGATACGCAGTATTTT. It specifies CSAVALIITDTQYF.

The chain carries TRBV29-1 and TRBJ2-5, with TRBD2 matching over 9 bases. The CDR3 has 14 amino acids. V gave up 4 bases and J gave up 4 bases; unmatched junction bases: 7. CDR1 is SQVTM and CDR2 is ANQGSEA in the germline V gene. CDR3 in DNA: TGCAGCGTTGGGAGGTGCGGGGGGGGAGAGACCCAGTACTTC. Amino acid sequence: CSVGRCGGGETQYF.

V and J are TRBV19 and TRBJ1-2; D is unresolved. The V end was cut by 7 bases, the J end by 0 bases, with 15 bases between. Germline-derived CDR1 and CDR2 are LNHDA and SQIVND (reference sequence). The CDR3 is made up of 15 amino acids. The CDR3 protein is CASNNRRTTNYGYTF. CDR3 coding DNA: TGTGCCAGTAATAATAGACGGACTACTAACTATGGCTACACCTTC.

This chain joins TRBV29-1 and TRBJ2-1, with D possibly being TRBD1 (6 bases). This CDR3 contains 15 residues. V was clipped by 5 bases and J by 6 bases, with 20 bases between them. Per the germline V gene, CDR1 is SQVTM and CDR2 is ANQGSEA. CDR3 coding DNA: TGCAGCGTTCGGGTGGTAGGGGGTGTTGGCAATGAGCAGTTCTTC. It specifies CSVRVVGGVGNEQFF.

The CDR3 coding sequence is TGCAGTGCTAGAAGGTACAGCGGGAGTCTGATCGAGCAGTACTTC. This codes for CSARRYSGSLIEQYF. The rearrangement uses TRBV20-1 and TRBJ2-7; 8 bases match TRBD2. V was clipped by 2 bases and J by 6 bases; unmatched bases: 12. The CDR3 has 15 amino acids. Germline lookup yields CDR1 DFQATT and CDR2 SNEGSKA (reference sequence).